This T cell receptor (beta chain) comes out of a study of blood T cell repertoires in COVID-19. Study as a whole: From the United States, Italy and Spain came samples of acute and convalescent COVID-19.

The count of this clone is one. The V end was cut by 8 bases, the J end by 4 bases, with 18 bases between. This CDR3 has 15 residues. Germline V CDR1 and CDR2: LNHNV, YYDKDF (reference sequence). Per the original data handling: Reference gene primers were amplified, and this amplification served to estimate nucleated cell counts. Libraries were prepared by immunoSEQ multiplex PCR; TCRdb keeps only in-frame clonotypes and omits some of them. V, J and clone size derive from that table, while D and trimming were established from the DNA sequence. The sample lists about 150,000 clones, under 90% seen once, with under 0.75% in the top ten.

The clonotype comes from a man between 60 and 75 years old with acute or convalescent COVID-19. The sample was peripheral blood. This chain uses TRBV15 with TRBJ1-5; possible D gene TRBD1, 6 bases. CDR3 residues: CATGQRGNLNQPQHF. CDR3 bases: TGTGCCACCGGACAGAGGGGGAATTTGAATCAGCCCCAGCATTTT.